The 20 T cell receptor beta chains below come from one sample, sequenced in a study of control samples from healthy donors and cancer patients. Using immunoSEQ multiplex PCR, the repertoire was profiled, and TCRdb retains in-frame clones only, with some absent. Here the sample spans about 76,000 clones, roughly 90% being singletons. The specimen was PBMCs. These receptors were obtained from a woman between 50 and 59 years old with colorectal cancer.

The chain recombines TRBV15 with TRBJ2-7; the D gene is possibly TRBD1 (6 bases). CDR3 size: 14 residues. The V gene's germline CDR1 is LNHNV and CDR2 YYDKDF (reference sequence). V was trimmed by 5 bases and J by 2 bases, leaving 13 bases between them. This chain's CDR3 is CATSPQGPAYEQYV. For the CDR3, the DNA is TGTGCCACCAGCCCACAGGGTCCGGCCTACGAGCAGTACGTC.

This chain joins TRBV18 and TRBJ2-7, with D possibly TRBD1 on 6 matching bases. The CDR3 extends over 14 amino acids. Germline CDR1 is KGHSH and CDR2 is LQKENI. CDR3 in DNA: TGTGCCAGCTCACCGACAACAGGGTATGTTAGAATGGACGTC. It yields the protein CASSPTTGYVRMDV.

V and J are TRBV28 and TRBJ1-5; D possibly corresponds to TRBD1 (5 bases). With 0 bases removed from V and 9 bases from J, the gap between germline ends came to 9 bases. CDR3 length: 13 amino acids. Germline lookup yields CDR1 MDHEN and CDR2 SYDVKM. The DNA for the CDR3 is TGTGCCAGCAGTTTATGGGCGGGGCGGCCCCAGCATTTT. Translated: CASSLWAGRPQHF.

The CDR3 DNA sequence: TGCGCCAGCAGCTTGGATACGGGGGCGGGCACTGAAGCTTTCTTT. The encoded protein is CASSLDTGAGTEAFF. The V and J genes are TRBV5-1 and TRBJ1-1, with a possible D match to TRBD1 (6 bases). V was shortened by 0 bases and J by 4 bases, with 13 bases between the two germline ends. From germline, CDR1 is SGHRS and CDR2 YFSETQ. The CDR3 spans 15 residues.

The V and J genes are TRBV7-9 and TRBJ2-1, with 9 bases matching TRBD2. The germline V gene encodes CDR1 SEHNR and CDR2 FQNEAQ (reference sequence). V lost 3 bases to trimming and J lost 9 bases; unmatched junction nucleotides: 9. The CDR3 loop spans 15 amino acids. CDR3: CASSFSRGGPFEQFF. The CDR3 nucleotides read TGTGCCAGCAGCTTTTCGCGGGGGGGACCCTTTGAGCAGTTCTTC.

The rearrangement joins TRBV27 to TRBJ1-6; 8 nucleotides line up with TRBD1. The J segment lost 2 bases and the V segment lost 5 bases, leaving 5 bases of the junction unmatched. This CDR3 contains 16 residues. CDR1 is MNHEY and CDR2 is SMNVEV in the germline V gene (reference sequence). The CDR3 DNA sequence: TGTGCCAGCAGTGGGACAGGAAAAACCTATAATTCACCCCTCCACTTT. Protein: CASSGTGKTYNSPLHF.

The V and J genes are TRBV6-2 or TRBV6-3 and TRBJ1-1; no definite D call. This CDR3 contains 14 residues. The germline V and J ends were trimmed by 0 bases and 5 bases, with 10 bases remaining between them. The V gene's germline CDR1 is MNHEY and CDR2 SVGEGT. The CDR3 sequence: CASSYSPGKTEAFF. In DNA, the CDR3 is TGTGCCAGCAGTTACTCGCCAGGAAAAACTGAAGCTTTCTTT.

The chain has TRBV15 and TRBJ1-3, with a weak D call TRBD1 (6 bases). Trimming stripped 5 bases from V and 4 bases from J, with 12 bases between. CDR1 and CDR2 from the germline V gene are LNHNV and YYDKDF (reference sequence). The CDR3 runs to 14 residues. CDR3 residues: CATSGRGVGNTIYF. The CDR3 DNA follows: TGTGCCACCAGCGGCAGGGGAGTCGGAAACACCATATATTTT. The full variable domain, with the rest looked up from reference TRBV15 and TRBJ1-3, is DAMVIQNPRYQVTQFGKPVTLSCSQTLNHNVMYWYQQKSSQAPKLLFHYYDKDFNNEADTPDNFQSRRPNTSFCFLDIRSPGLGDTAMYLCATSGRGVGNTIYFGEGSWLTVV.

The rearrangement joins TRBV4-3 to TRBJ2-3; D is ambiguous. V was shortened by 3 bases and J by 4 bases, with 8 bases between the two germline ends. CDR3 length: 13 amino acids. CDR1 and CDR2 (germline): LGHNA, YSLEER. CDR3 protein: CASSQSSADTQYF. As DNA, the CDR3 is TGCGCCAGCAGCCAGTCCTCAGCAGATACGCAGTATTTT.

This clone was observed a handful of times. The genes are TRBV9 and TRBJ2-2; TRBD2 agrees at 12 bases. The CDR3 spans 16 residues. J gave up 5 bases and V 2 bases, and 4 bases lay outside the gene matches. Germline V gene sequence: CDR1 SGDLS, CDR2 YYNGEE. The CDR3 DNA reads TGTGCCAGCAGCGTTACTAGCGGGGGGTCAACCGGGGAGCTGTTTTTT. Amino acid sequence: CASSVTSGGSTGELFF.

V gene TRBV28 combines with J gene TRBJ1-1; TRBD1 might be the D (5 bases). The CDR3 runs to 13 residues. Trimming took 8 bases from V and 4 from J, leaving 14 bases between them. Looked up from germline, CDR1 is MDHEN and CDR2 is SYDVKM. CDR3 DNA sequence: TGTGCCAGCCACAATCAGGGACCCACTGAAGCTTTCTTT. Residues: CASHNQGPTEAFF.

The V and J genes are TRBV27 and TRBJ2-2; D perhaps matches TRBD2 (6 bases). Looked up from germline, CDR1 is MNHEY and CDR2 is SMNVEV (reference sequence). This CDR3 has 14 amino acids. V dropped 0 bases and J dropped 7 bases, with 9 bases sitting between them. The CDR3 region is CASSLSAGHGELFF. The CDR3 DNA reads TGTGCCAGCAGTTTATCGGCGGGGCACGGGGAGCTGTTTTTT.

This chain links TRBV19 with TRBJ1-4; D possibly corresponds to TRBD1 (6 bases). The V end was cut by 7 bases, the J end by 8 bases, with 17 bases between. The CDR3 length is 14 residues. The germline V gene encodes CDR1 LNHDA and CDR2 SQIVND (reference sequence). The CDR3 region is CASMVGGLGEKLFF. The CDR3 DNA sequence: TGTGCCAGTATGGTTGGGGGGCTTGGAGAAAAACTGTTTTTT.

This chain links TRBV4-3 with TRBJ1-2; D may be TRBD1 (5 bases). The CDR3 is 15 residues long. Germline CDR1 is LGHNA and CDR2 is YSLEER. With 0 bases removed from V and 2 bases from J, the gap between germline ends came to 10 bases. In DNA form, the CDR3 reads TGCGCCAGCAGCCAAGATAGATCAGGGAACTATGGCTACACCTTC. Its protein is CASSQDRSGNYGYTF.

The chain combines TRBV2 with TRBJ1-2; 7 bases fit TRBD1. Unmatched junction bases numbered 9, after V lost 4 bases and J lost 7 bases. The CDR3 has 14 residues. CDR1 is SNHLY and CDR2 is FYNNEI in the germline V gene. CDR3 DNA: TGTGCCAGCAGTGGACAGGGAAAATTCGGTGGCTACACCTTC. Its protein is CASSGQGKFGGYTF.

The chain has TRBV19 and TRBJ1-1; D may be TRBD1 (5 bases). V lost 4 bases to trimming and J lost 8 bases, with 8 bases between them. The CDR3 totals 11 residues. CDR1 LNHDA and CDR2 SQIVND come from the germline V gene (reference sequence). The CDR3 loop is CASSKRQEAFF. The DNA of the CDR3 is TGTGCCAGTAGTAAGCGACAGGAAGCTTTCTTT.

The V and J genes are TRBV19 and TRBJ2-5, with 10 bases lining up with TRBD2. J was trimmed by 5 bases and V by 0 bases; bases with no gene match: 9. Germline assignment: CDR1 LNHDA and CDR2 SQIVND (reference sequence). This CDR3 spans 17 amino acids. The CDR3 region is CASSIDSGGAKFETQYF. Here the CDR3 DNA reads TGTGCCAGTAGTATAGACAGCGGGGGGGCTAAATTCGAGACCCAGTACTTC.

The chain recombines TRBV4-3 with TRBJ1-2, with 8 nucleotides matching TRBD1. Losses at the gene ends were 3 bases for V and 7 bases for J; bases not matched to a gene: 7. Per the germline V gene, CDR1 is LGHNA and CDR2 is YSLEER. The CDR3 consists of 14 residues. The CDR3 spells CASSHGQGVGGYTF. CDR3 DNA: TGCGCCAGCAGCCACGGACAGGGCGTGGGTGGCTACACCTTC.

The V gene is TRBV7-6, the J gene TRBJ2-2; 10 nucleotides agree with TRBD1. Germline V gene lookup returns CDR1 SGHVS and CDR2 FNYEAQ. CDR3 length: 16 residues. J gave up 5 bases and V 2 bases, and 5 bases lay outside the gene matches. CDR3 nucleotides: TGTGCCAGCAGCTTAAAAGGGACAGGGGTTACCGGGGAGCTGTTTTTT. This encodes CASSLKGTGVTGELFF.

The chain joins TRBV2 to TRBJ1-2; a weak D match, TRBD1 (5 bases). This CDR3 has 13 amino acids. From germline, CDR1 is SNHLY and CDR2 FYNNEI. V was cut by 4 bases and J by 7 bases, with 13 bases left in between. The CDR3 region has the DNA TGTGCCAGCAGTGGGGGGGATTGGGGTGGCTACACCTTC. Translated: CASSGGDWGGYTF. The full variable domain, with the rest looked up from reference TRBV2 and TRBJ1-2, is EPEVTQTPSHQVTQMGQEVILRCVPISNHLYFYWYRQILGQKVEFLVSFYNNEISEKSEIFDDQFSVERPDGSNFTLKIRSTKLEDSAMYFCASSGGDWGGYTFGSGTRLTVV.